This TCR beta chain appears in the sequencing data of a study of T cells in localized non-small cell lung cancer. Sequencing used immunoSEQ multiplex PCR; TCRdb keeps in-frame clones, though not all of them. Here the sample spans approximately 43,000 clones, roughly 90% being singletons. Germline V gene lookup returns CDR1 LGHNA and CDR2 YSLEER. Trimming pared 0 bases from V and 0 bases from J, leaving 6 bases between. The CDR3 has 14 amino acids. The genes are TRBV4-3 and TRBJ2-7; D is unclear. This sample comprised peripheral blood, obtained before any cancer treatment. This TCR came from an older female donor with stage I squamous cell lung carcinoma. CDR3 amino acids: CASSQDAFSYEQYF. CDR3 nucleotides: TGCGCCAGCAGCCAAGATGCCTTCTCCTACGAGCAGTACTTC.